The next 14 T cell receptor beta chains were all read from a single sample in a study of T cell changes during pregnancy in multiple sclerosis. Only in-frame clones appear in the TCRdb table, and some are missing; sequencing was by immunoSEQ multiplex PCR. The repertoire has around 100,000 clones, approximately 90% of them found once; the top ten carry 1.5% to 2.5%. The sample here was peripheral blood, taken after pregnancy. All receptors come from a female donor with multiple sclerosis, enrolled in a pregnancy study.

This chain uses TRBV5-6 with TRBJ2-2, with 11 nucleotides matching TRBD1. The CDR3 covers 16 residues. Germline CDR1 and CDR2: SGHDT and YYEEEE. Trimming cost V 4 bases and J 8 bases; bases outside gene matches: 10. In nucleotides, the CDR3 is TGTGCCAGCAGCACCTACCGGGACAGGGGGGTTGGGGAGCTGTTTTTT. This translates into CASSTYRDRGVGELFF.

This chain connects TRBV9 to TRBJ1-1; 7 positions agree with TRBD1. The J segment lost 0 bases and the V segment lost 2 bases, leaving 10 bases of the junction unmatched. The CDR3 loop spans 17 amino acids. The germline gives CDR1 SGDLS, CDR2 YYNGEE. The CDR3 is CASSVGVRGVLNTEAFF. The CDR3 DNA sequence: TGTGCCAGCAGCGTTGGGGTCAGGGGGGTTTTGAACACTGAAGCTTTCTTT. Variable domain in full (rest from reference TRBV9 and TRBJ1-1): DSGVTQTPKHLITATGQRVTLRCSPRSGDLSVYWYQQSLDQGLQFLIQYYNGEERAKGNILERFSAQQFPDLHSELNLSSLELGDSALYFCASSVGVRGVLNTEAFFGQGTRLTVV.

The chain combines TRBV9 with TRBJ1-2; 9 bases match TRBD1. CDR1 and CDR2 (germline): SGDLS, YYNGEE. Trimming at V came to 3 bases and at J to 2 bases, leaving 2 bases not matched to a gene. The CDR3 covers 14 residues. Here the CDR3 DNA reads TGTGCCAGCAGCGCCGGACAGGGGAACTATGGCTACACCTTC. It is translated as CASSAGQGNYGYTF.

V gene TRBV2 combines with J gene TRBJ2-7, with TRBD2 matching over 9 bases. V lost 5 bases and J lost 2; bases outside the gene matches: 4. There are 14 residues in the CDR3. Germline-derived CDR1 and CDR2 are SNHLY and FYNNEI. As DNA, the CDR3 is TGTGCCAGCAGTCTAGCGGGAAAACCCTACGAGCAGTACTTC. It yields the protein CASSLAGKPYEQYF.

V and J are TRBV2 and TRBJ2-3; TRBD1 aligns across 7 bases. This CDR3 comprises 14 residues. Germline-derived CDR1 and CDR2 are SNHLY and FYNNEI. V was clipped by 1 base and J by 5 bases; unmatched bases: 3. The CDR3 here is CASSEGYRGDTQYF. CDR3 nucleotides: TGTGCCAGCAGTGAAGGCTACAGGGGAGATACGCAGTATTTT.

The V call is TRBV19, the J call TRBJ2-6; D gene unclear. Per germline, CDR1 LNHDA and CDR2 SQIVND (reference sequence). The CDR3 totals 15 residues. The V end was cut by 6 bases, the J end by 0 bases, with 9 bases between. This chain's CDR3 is CASSHDNSGANVLTF. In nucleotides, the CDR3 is TGTGCCAGTAGCCATGACAACTCTGGGGCCAACGTCCTGACTTTC. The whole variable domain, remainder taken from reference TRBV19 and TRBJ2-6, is DGGITQSPKYLFRKEGQNVTLSCEQNLNHDAMYWYRQDPGQGLRLIYYSQIVNDFQKGDIAEGYSVSREKKESFPLTVTSAQKNPTAFYLCASSHDNSGANVLTFGAGSRLTVL.

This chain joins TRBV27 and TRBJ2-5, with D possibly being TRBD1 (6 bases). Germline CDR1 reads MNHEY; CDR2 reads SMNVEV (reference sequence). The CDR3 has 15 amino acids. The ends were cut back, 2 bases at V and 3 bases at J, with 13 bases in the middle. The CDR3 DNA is TGTGCCAGCAGTTTAATCGGCAGGGGAAAAGAGACCCAGTACTTC. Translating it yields CASSLIGRGKETQYF.

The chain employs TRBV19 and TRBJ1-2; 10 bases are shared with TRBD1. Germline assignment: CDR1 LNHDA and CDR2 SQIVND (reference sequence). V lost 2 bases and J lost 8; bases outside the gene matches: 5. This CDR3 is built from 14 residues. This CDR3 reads CASSIRTGGNGYTF. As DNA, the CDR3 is TGTGCCAGTAGTATAAGGACAGGGGGAAACGGCTACACCTTC.

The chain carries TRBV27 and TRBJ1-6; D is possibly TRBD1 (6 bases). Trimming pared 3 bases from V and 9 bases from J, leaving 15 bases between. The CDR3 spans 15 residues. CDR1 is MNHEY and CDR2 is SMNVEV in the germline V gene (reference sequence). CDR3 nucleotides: TGTGCCAGCAGTTTGTATCTGGACAGAAGTTCACCCCTCCACTTT. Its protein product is CASSLYLDRSSPLHF.

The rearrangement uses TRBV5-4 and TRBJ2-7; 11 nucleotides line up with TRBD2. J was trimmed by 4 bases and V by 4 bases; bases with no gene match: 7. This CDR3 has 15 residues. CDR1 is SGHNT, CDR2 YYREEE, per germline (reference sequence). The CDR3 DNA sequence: TGTGCCAGCAGCCAAGCTAGCGGGGGGCTTTACGAGCAGTACTTC. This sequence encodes CASSQASGGLYEQYF.

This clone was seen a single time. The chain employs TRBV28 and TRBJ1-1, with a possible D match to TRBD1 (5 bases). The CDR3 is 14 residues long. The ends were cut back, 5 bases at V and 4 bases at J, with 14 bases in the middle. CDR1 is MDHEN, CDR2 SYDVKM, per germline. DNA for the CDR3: TGTGCCAGCAGTGGGGGTGCGGGGTTCACTGAAGCTTTCTTT. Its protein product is CASSGGAGFTEAFF.

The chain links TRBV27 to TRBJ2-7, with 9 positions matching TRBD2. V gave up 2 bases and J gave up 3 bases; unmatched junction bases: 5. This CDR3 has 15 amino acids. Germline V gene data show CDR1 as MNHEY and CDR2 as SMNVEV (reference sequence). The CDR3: CASSLGFSGGYEQYF. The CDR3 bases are TGTGCCAGCAGTTTAGGTTTTAGCGGGGGCTACGAGCAGTACTTC.

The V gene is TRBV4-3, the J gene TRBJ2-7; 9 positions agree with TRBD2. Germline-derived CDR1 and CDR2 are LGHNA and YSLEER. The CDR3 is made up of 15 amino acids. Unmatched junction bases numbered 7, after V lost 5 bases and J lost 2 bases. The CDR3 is CASSGQAGGPYEQYF. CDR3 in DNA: TGCGCCAGCAGCGGACAAGCGGGGGGCCCCTACGAGCAGTACTTC.

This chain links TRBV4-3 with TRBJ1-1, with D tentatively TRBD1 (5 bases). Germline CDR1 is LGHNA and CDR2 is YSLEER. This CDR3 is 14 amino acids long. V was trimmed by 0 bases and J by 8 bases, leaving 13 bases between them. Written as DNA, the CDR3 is TGCGCCAGCAGCCAAGAGGGAGGGGTATTAGAAGCTTTCTTT. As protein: CASSQEGGVLEAFF.